This T cell receptor beta chain was found in a study of blood T cell repertoires in COVID-19. Cohorts were assigned according to the clinical history that participants reported. Germline V gene sequence: CDR1 MNHEY, CDR2 SVGAGI. The V segment lost 2 bases and the J segment 7 bases; nucleotides outside the gene matches: 3. The CDR3 loop spans 15 amino acids. This clone was counted once. In the source study's methods: Estimation of nucleated cell counts was performed using reference gene primer amplification. The repertoire was sequenced with immunoSEQ multiplex PCR; TCRdb's copy has only in-frame clones and lacks some. The V and J calls and clone size were taken over from that table, and D and trimming were inferred from the DNA. The table includes over 400,000 clones, less than 90% detected once.

This TCR was recovered from a woman aged 60-75 years who had recovered from COVID-19. This sequence joins TRBV6-5 and TRBJ1-6; TRBD1 aligns across 9 bases. The sample comprised PBMCs or T cells enriched from blood (not recorded which). The CDR3 region has the DNA TGTGCCAGCAGTTACATGACAGGGGGGAATTCACCCCTCCACTTT. Encoded protein: CASSYMTGGNSPLHF.